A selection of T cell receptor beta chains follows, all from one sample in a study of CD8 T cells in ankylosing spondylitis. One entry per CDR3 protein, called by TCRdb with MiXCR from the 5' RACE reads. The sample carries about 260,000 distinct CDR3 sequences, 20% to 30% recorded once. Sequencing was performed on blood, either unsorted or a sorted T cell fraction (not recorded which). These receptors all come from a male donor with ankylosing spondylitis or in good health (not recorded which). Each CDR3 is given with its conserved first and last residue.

CASRSSVGGFGNEQFF | TRBV2 | 16
CSAPSRDKAQYF | TRBV20-1 | 12
CSVVSGRTDTQYF | TRBV29-1 | 13
CASSFGQSSYNEQFF | TRBV12-3/TRBV12-4 | 15
CASSTGQGGKNIQYF | TRBV7-8 | 15
CASSQSGGRPQHF | TRBV6-6 | 13
CAISEGLAGATDTQYF | TRBV10-3 | 16
CASSGPRDNYEQYF | TRBV12-3/TRBV12-4 | 14
CSPQQSSQETQYF | TRBV29-1 | 13
CASSVTFANTGELFF | TRBV9 | 15
CASSLGLVKSRNEQFF | TRBV7-8 | 16
CSARGGAWRETQYF | TRBV20-1 | 14
CSVGPAYPKRTQYF | TRBV29-1 | 14
CASSYSASNQPQHF | TRBV6-5 | 14
CASSLSGTRNEKLFF | TRBV28 | 15
CASSLGPRGTSYEQYF | TRBV7-2 | 16
CSALEYGYTF | TRBV29-1 | 10
CASSPTGNQGETQYF | TRBV28 | 15
CASNDRGSDEQFF | TRBV5-6 | 13
CSAGVAVYEQYF | TRBV29-1 | 12
CASSLRGIGGGEQFF | TRBV12-3/TRBV12-4 | 15
CSVEQAQNTEAFF | TRBV29-1 | 13
CSARDPRETDQPQHF | TRBV20-1 | 15
CASSSTGDTDTQYF | TRBV7-8 | 14
CASSLALVYNSPLHF | TRBV5-1 | 15
CASSLARGGEAFF | TRBV5-1 | 13
CSAGLSETQYF | TRBV20-1 | 11
CSANPGIAKNIQYF | TRBV20-1 | 14
CASSPRTSGGEQFF | TRBV7-7 | 14